This is a list of T cell receptor beta chains from one sample in a study of HIV-infected patients and healthy controls. Each CDR3 protein is one row after TCRdb ran MiXCR on the 5' RACE reads. The top ten clones hold approximately 5.4% of a sample with 60,000 to 75,000 distinct CDR3 sequences, less than 20% of them seen once. The specimen was CD4+ T cells from blood. These receptors were collected from a human donor in good health. Each CDR3 is given with its conserved first and last residue. A D gene is named only where the DNA matches it firmly. Rows give clone size only sometimes, using once, few, many, or a class for an expanded clone.

V gene	J gene	clone size	D gene	CDR3 DNA	CDR3 protein
TRBV12-3/TRBV12-4	TRBJ1-4	NA	NA	TGTGCCAGCACCCCAGGTGGAAAACTGTTTTTT	CASTPGGKLFF
TRBV7-9	TRBJ2-1	NA	NA	TGTGCCAGCAGCTTAGAGGCCAGGGCTTCCTACAATGAGCAGTTCTTC	CASSLEARASYNEQFF
TRBV18	TRBJ2-6	many	TRBD1	TGTGCCAGCTCCTATTGGGACAGCTCTGGGGCCAACGTCCTGACTTTC	CASSYWDSSGANVLTF
TRBV12-3/TRBV12-4	TRBJ2-7	many	TRBD1	TGTGCCAGCAGTATGGACAGGGGGTTGGAGCAGTACTTC	CASSMDRGLEQYF
TRBV7-2	TRBJ1-2	NA	TRBD1	TGTGCCAGCAGCTTATGGGGGACAGGGGAGCGGGCTAACTATGGCTACACCTTC	CASSLWGTGERANYGYTF
TRBV7-2	TRBJ2-5	NA	NA	TGTGCCAGCAGCCCTGGCGGGATATTACAAGAGACCCAGTACTTC	CASSPGGILQETQYF
TRBV11-2	TRBJ2-7	NA	NA	TGTGCCAGCAGCTTAGATCACGGCAGTACTTACGAGCAGTACTTC	CASSLDHGSTYEQYF
TRBV18	TRBJ2-1	few	NA	TGTGCCAGCTCACCACCCCAGCCTTACAATGAGCAGTTCTTC	CASSPPQPYNEQFF
TRBV7-8	TRBJ2-5	many	NA	TGTGCCAGCAGCCAAAACGCCGGGGTCAGGCAAGAGACCCAGTACTTC	CASSQNAGVRQETQYF
TRBV20-1	TRBJ2-3	few	TRBD2	TGCAGTGCCGGGAGGCGGGAGTATTCGACAGATACGCAGTATTTT	CSAGRREYSTDTQYF
TRBV6-2/TRBV6-3	TRBJ2-3	many	NA	TGTGCCAGCAGTTCTTCACGGGTTACGCAGTATTTT	CASSSSRVTQYF
TRBV20-1	TRBJ1-2	NA	TRBD1	TGCAGTGCTAGGGGGACAGGGAGGCGCCTTAACGGCTACACCTTC	CSARGTGRRLNGYTF
TRBV7-2	TRBJ2-7	NA	TRBD2	TGTGCCAGCAGCTTAATGGAACTAGCGGGCTACGAGCAGTACTTC	CASSLMELAGYEQYF
TRBV5-8	TRBJ2-7	few	NA	TGTGCCAGCAGCTGGGCTGGGGTCCCCTACGAGCAGTACTTC	CASSWAGVPYEQYF
TRBV6-2/TRBV6-3	TRBJ1-1	few	NA	TGTGCCAGCGGCCGGTTTGAAGCTTTCTTT	CASGRFEAFF
TRBV19	TRBJ1-2	NA	TRBD1	TGTGCCAGTAAGGGGACAGCCAATGGCTACACCTTC	CASKGTANGYTF
TRBV7-3	TRBJ1-2	NA	TRBD1	TGTGCCAGCAGCTTAGCAGGGGGCCCTAGTGGCTACACCTTC	CASSLAGGPSGYTF
TRBV30	TRBJ2-5	few	NA	TGTGCCTGGAGTTTGGCAGCTGGTACCCAGTACTTC	CAWSLAAGTQYF
TRBV20-1	TRBJ2-7	many	NA	TGCAGTGCCAAAAGGCAGGAGAGCTCCTACGAGCAGTACTTC	CSAKRQESSYEQYF
TRBV10-3	TRBJ2-4	many	NA	TGTGCCATCAGTGAGCACCCCGACAGGACAAACATTCAGTACTTC	CAISEHPDRTNIQYF
TRBV7-8	TRBJ1-1	few	NA	TGTGCCAGCAGCTTACTTACGAACACTGAAGCTTTCTTT	CASSLLTNTEAFF
TRBV14	TRBJ2-1	many	TRBD2	TGTGCCAGCCGCGGGGAGGAGCGGGGGGGCCGCTACAATGAGCAGTTCTTC	CASRGEERGGRYNEQFF